A selection of T cell receptor beta chains follows, all from one sample in a study of neurological immune-mediated disorders. TCRdb passed the 5' RACE reads through MiXCR, listing each CDR3 protein once. The table includes about 120,000 distinct CDR3 sequences, roughly 3.1% detected once. The specimen sequenced was PBMCs. All receptors come from a woman aged 25 to 45 with multiple sclerosis. The CDR3 runs from the conserved cysteine through the conserved F or W. Fields, in order: clone size, CDR3 length, D gene, V gene, J gene, CDR3 DNA, CDR3 protein. The D gene is left open where the match is weak. Clone size is stated in some rows and not others, as once, few, many or a class when expanded.

many	16	NA	TRBV7-2	TRBJ1-2	TGTGCCAGCAGCCTAGGCACCACGGGGACTGTAGGCGGCTACACCTTC	CASSLGTTGTVGGYTF
many	14	NA	TRBV14	TRBJ1-1	TGTGCCAGCAGCCAGCGGAGGGGAGGAACTGAAGCTTTCTTT	CASSQRRGGTEAFF
many	15	TRBD1	TRBV7-9	TRBJ1-6	TGTGCCAGCAGCCCCCCGGGACAGTCAAATTCACCCCTCCACTTT	CASSPPGQSNSPLHF
many	16	TRBD2	TRBV10-2	TRBJ2-1	TGCGCCAGCAGTGAGTCGTGGCCTAGCGGAAGGGATGAGCAGTTCTTC	CASSESWPSGRDEQFF
few	11	NA	TRBV20-1	TRBJ1-5	TGCAGTGCGTCAAACAATAAGACCCAGAATTTT	CSASNNKTQNF
many	14	TRBD1	TRBV9	TRBJ1-6	TGTGCCAGCAGCGGGGACAGAGGGGGATCACCCCTCCACTTT	CASSGDRGGSPLHF
many	13	NA	TRBV7-6	TRBJ1-4	TGTGCCAGCAGCCTTTGGTGGGGTGAAAAACTGTTTTTT	CASSLWWGEKLFF
many	18	TRBD1	TRBV11-2	TRBJ1-5	TGTGCCAGCAGCTTAGCAGGGGGCCCCGCCTTTGACAATCAGCCCCAGCATTTT	CASSLAGGPAFDNQPQHF
many	12	NA	TRBV5-6	TRBJ1-1	TGTGCCAGCAGCTTTGGGCAGACCGAAGCTTTCTTT	CASSFGQTEAFF
many	14	NA	TRBV2	TRBJ1-5	TGTGCCAGCAGTGAATGGGAAGGAAATCAGCCCCAGCATTTT	CASSEWEGNQPQHF
many	14	TRBD2	TRBV20-1	TRBJ2-5	TGCAGTGCTGCCCCCAGCGGGAGGAAGGAGACCCAGTACTTC	CSAAPSGRKETQYF
many	13	NA	TRBV20-1	TRBJ2-1	TGCAGTGCTAGAAACGGGGTTCACAATGAGCAGTTCTTC	CSARNGVHNEQFF
many	16	NA	TRBV6-2/TRBV6-3	TRBJ2-5	TGTGCCAGCAGTTTATCGCTGGGGGTTGGGCAAGAGACCCAGTACTTC	CASSLSLGVGQETQYF
many	10	NA	TRBV29-1	TRBJ2-3	TGCAGCTACTACACAGATACGCAGTATTTT	CSYYTDTQYF
many	12	NA	TRBV25-1	TRBJ1-1	TGTGCCAGCTCCTTACTGGACACTGAAGCTTTCTTT	CASSLLDTEAFF
many	14	TRBD1	TRBV27	TRBJ1-2	TGTGCCAGCAGGGGACAGAGTTTTGACTATGGCTACACCTTC	CASRGQSFDYGYTF
many	14	NA	TRBV6-5	TRBJ1-5	TGTGCCAGCAGTCGAGAGAACAGCAATCAGCCCCAGCATTTT	CASSRENSNQPQHF
many	11	NA	TRBV29-1	TRBJ2-3	TGCAGCGTTGAGAAAAAGGGTACGCAGTATTTT	CSVEKKGTQYF
many	15	TRBD2	TRBV7-2	TRBJ2-5	TGTGCCAGCAGCCAGCCGGGGGGGGGACAAGAGACCCAGTACTTC	CASSQPGGGQETQYF
many	17	NA	TRBV7-2	TRBJ1-3	TGTGCCAGCAGCCCCCTTCGGGGCAGGTACCCTGGAAACACCATATATTTT	CASSPLRGRYPGNTIYF
NA	14	NA	TRBV20-1	TRBJ2-1	TGCAGTGCTAGAGATCTGGGCCGGGGCAATGAGCAGTTCTTC	CSARDLGRGNEQFF
many	12	NA	TRBV3-1	TRBJ2-5	TGTGCCAGCAGCCAAGATTGGGAGACCCAGTACTTC	CASSQDWETQYF
many	11	NA	TRBV7-8	TRBJ1-1	TGTGCCAGCAGCGGGGGGCGAGAAGCTTTCTTT	CASSGGREAFF
many	15	TRBD2	TRBV7-2	TRBJ2-3	TGTGCCAGCAGCACTAGCGGGAGAGGGGCAGATACGCAGTATTTT	CASSTSGRGADTQYF
many	11	NA	TRBV12-3/TRBV12-4	TRBJ2-7	TGTGCCACCGGCGGGCCCTACGAGCAGTACTTC	CATGGPYEQYF
many	15	TRBD2	TRBV7-8	TRBJ2-3	TGTGCCAGCAGCCCTAGCGGGAGAAGGACAGATACGCAGTATTTT	CASSPSGRRTDTQYF
many	15	TRBD1	TRBV20-1	TRBJ2-1	TGCAGTGCTAGGACGATTGGGACAGTCTACAATGAGCAGTTCTTC	CSARTIGTVYNEQFF